Listed here are 21 T cell receptor beta chains from one sample, sequenced in a study of cytomegalovirus exposure and HLA in healthy donors. PCR used 60 Vbeta primers and 13 Jbeta primers. Clones were read by immunoSEQ multiplex PCR, and TCRdb kept only the in-frame ones, dropping some. The data contain approximately 80,000 clones, roughly 73% of them singletons. Source material: PBMCs. The receptors were gathered from a male donor in good health and CMV-seropositive.

The chain combines TRBV27 with TRBJ2-7; 7 bases map to TRBD2. The CDR3 loop spans 13 amino acids. Trimming removed 7 bases from V and 5 bases from J; junction bases left unmatched: 8. Germline CDR1 reads MNHEY; CDR2 reads SMNVEV (reference sequence). The CDR3 DNA reads TGTGCCAGCATGGAGCGGGGCCAGAACGAGCAGTACTTC. The encoded protein is CASMERGQNEQYF.

For this clone: Additional DNA sequences in this sample encode the identical CDR3. The chain has TRBV5-1 and TRBJ1-5; 8 bases are a match to TRBD1. The CDR3 spans 16 residues. With 0 bases clipped from V and 2 bases from J, the junction kept 4 bases outside the gene matches. Germline V gene data show CDR1 as SGHRS and CDR2 as YFSETQ. CDR3 in amino acids: CASSLGPTGGNQPQHF. CDR3 nucleotides: TGCGCCAGCAGCTTGGGACCGACAGGGGGCAATCAGCCCCAGCATTTT. Variable domain in full (rest from reference TRBV5-1 and TRBJ1-5): KAGVTQTPRYLIKTRGQQVTLSCSPISGHRSVSWYQQTPGQGLQFLFEYFSETQRNKGNFPGRFSGRQFSNSRSEMNVSTLELGDSALYLCASSLGPTGGNQPQHFGDGTRLSIL.

The chain is built from TRBV19 and TRBJ2-2, with TRBD1 as a possible D gene (5 bases). Germline CDR1 LNHDA, CDR2 SQIVND (reference sequence). This CDR3 is 15 amino acids long. V dropped 1 base and J dropped 5 bases, with 11 bases sitting between them. CDR3 loop: CASSIAGQGTGELFF. Written as DNA, the CDR3 is TGTGCCAGTAGTATAGCCGGGCAGGGAACCGGGGAGCTGTTTTTT.

CDR3 nucleotides: TGTGCCAGCGTAGTTTGGAACACTGAAGCTTTCTTT. Its protein is CASVVWNTEAFF. The chain uses TRBV2 and TRBJ1-1; D remains ambiguous. The CDR3 extends over 12 amino acids. Germline-derived CDR1 and CDR2 are SNHLY and FYNNEI. With 8 bases removed from V and 1 base from J, the gap between germline ends came to 8 bases.

The V call is TRBV5-4, the J call TRBJ2-7, with 9 bases aligning to TRBD2. Trimming cost V 1 base and J 1 base; bases outside gene matches: 3. CDR1 is SGHNT, CDR2 YYREEE, per germline (reference sequence). The CDR3 loop spans 15 amino acids. In DNA, the CDR3 is TGTGCCAGCAGCTTGCTAACTAGCGGGTCCTACGAGCAGTACTTC. Protein product: CASSLLTSGSYEQYF.

The V and J genes are TRBV28 and TRBJ2-2; 8 bases agree with TRBD1. Germline CDR1 reads MDHEN; CDR2 reads SYDVKM. Trimming took 4 bases from V and 4 from J; bases not matched to a gene: 8. The CDR3 loop spans 16 amino acids. The CDR3 nucleotides are TGTGCCAGCAGTTCCAGACAGGGGCAAGGCACCGGGGAGCTGTTTTTT. It is translated as CASSSRQGQGTGELFF. Variable domain in full (rest from reference TRBV28 and TRBJ2-2): DVKVTQSSRYLVKRTGEKVFLECVQDMDHENMFWYRQDPGLGLRLIYFSYDVKMKEKGDIPEGYSVSREKKERFSLILESASTNQTSMYLCASSSRQGQGTGELFFGEGSRLTVL.

V and J are TRBV7-3 and TRBJ2-2; D unresolved. V lost 1 base and J 0 bases, leaving 3 bases between the germline ends. Germline CDR1 is SGHTA and CDR2 is FQGTGA. This CDR3 has 14 residues. Here the CDR3 reads CASSLNSNTGELFF. The CDR3 DNA reads as TGTGCCAGCAGCTTAAACTCGAACACCGGGGAGCTGTTTTTT.

This clone was observed a few times. As DNA, the CDR3 is TGTGCCAGCAGCCTGAGGGGACTAGGAGCCCGAGGGGACATTCAGTACTTC. Its protein is CASSLRGLGARGDIQYF. The chain recombines TRBV11-2 with TRBJ2-4, with 8 bases that match TRBD2. The junction had 17 bases not matched to a gene; V was cut back by 5 bases and J by 8 bases. This CDR3 region has 17 residues. Germline assignment: CDR1 SGHAT and CDR2 FQNNGV.

This rearrangement joins TRBV7-8 to TRBJ2-5; D is undetermined. Looked up from germline, CDR1 is SGHVS and CDR2 is FQNEAQ. V was clipped by 2 bases and J by 0 bases, with 16 bases between them. CDR3 length: 17 residues. The DNA for the CDR3 is TGTGCCAGCAGCTTAAATCGTGTGAGAACTTACCAAGAGACCCAGTACTTC. Its translation is CASSLNRVRTYQETQYF.

J is TRBJ2-1 and V is TRBV10-3; perhaps TRBD2 as D (6 bases). CDR3 length: 16 residues. V lost 3 bases and J 10 bases, leaving 22 bases between the germline ends. Germline V gives CDR1 ENHRY, CDR2 SYGVKD. The CDR3 DNA reads TGTGCCATCAGTGAAATAGCGGCAACCCACCAAGTGGAGCAGTTCTTC. Translated: CAISEIAATHQVEQFF.

The chain couples TRBV7-2 to TRBJ2-2, with a possible D match to TRBD1 (6 bases). The germline V gene encodes CDR1 SGHTA and CDR2 FQGNSA. V was clipped by 1 base and J by 6 bases, with 15 bases between them. The CDR3 is 16 residues long. The CDR3 sequence is CASSLERPAGAGELFF. Here the CDR3 DNA reads TGTGCCAGCAGCTTAGAGCGACCTGCAGGGGCCGGGGAGCTGTTTTTT. Supplemented by reference TRBV7-2 and TRBJ2-2, the full variable domain reads GAGVSQSPSNKVTEKGKDVELRCDPISGHTALYWYRQSLGQGLEFLIYFQGNSAPDKSGLPSDRFSAERTGGSVSTLTIQRTQQEDSAVYLCASSLERPAGAGELFFGEGSRLTVL.

The V call is TRBV9, the J call TRBJ2-7; D gene ambiguous. Germline assignment: CDR1 SGDLS and CDR2 YYNGEE. The germline V and J ends were trimmed by 0 bases and 0 bases, with 7 bases remaining between them. The CDR3 is 14 residues long. The CDR3 DNA sequence: TGTGCCAGCAGCGTAGTTCCGAGCTCCTACGAGCAGTACTTC. It encodes CASSVVPSSYEQYF.

CDR3 sequence reads: CASSQAGPNSPLHF. CDR3 in DNA: TGCGCCAGCAGCCAAGCAGGTCCTAATTCACCCCTCCACTTT. The chain has TRBV4-3 and TRBJ1-6; D uncertain. This CDR3 region has 14 residues. Trimming removed 1 base from V and 6 bases from J, with 7 bases in between. CDR1 is LGHNA and CDR2 is YSLEER in the germline V gene.

The chain joins TRBV5-4 to TRBJ2-4, with TRBD2 as a possible D gene (5 bases). The germline V gene encodes CDR1 SGHNT and CDR2 YYREEE (reference sequence). Trimming removed 4 bases from V and 3 bases from J, with 17 bases in between. This CDR3 region has 16 residues. CDR3 sequence (DNA): TGTGCCAGCAGCAATGGCTGGGGAGTCGACAAAAACATTCAGTACTTC. Protein sequence: CASSNGWGVDKNIQYF.

This chain uses TRBV6-5 with TRBJ2-3; 7 positions agree with TRBD2. J gave up 1 base and V 5 bases, and 6 bases lay outside the gene matches. Germline V gene sequence: CDR1 MNHEY, CDR2 SVGAGI. This CDR3 has 15 amino acids. The CDR3 nucleotides are TGTGCCAGCAGTCCCCTTAGCGGGCGCACAGATACGCAGTATTTT. It yields the protein CASSPLSGRTDTQYF.

Only a few counts were recorded for this clone. This rearrangement joins TRBV4-1 to TRBJ2-7, with 7 bases fitting TRBD1. The CDR3 runs 21 residues. In germline, CDR1 is MGHRA, CDR2 YSYEKL. Germline trimming cut 3 bases from V and 3 bases from J; bases unmatched to any gene: 26. The CDR3 DNA sequence: TGCGCCAGCAGCCATTCGTTTGGTCACAGGGGAGTAGGGTCATTCTTCTACGAGCAGTACTTC. Protein product: CASSHSFGHRGVGSFFYEQYF.

The chain recombines TRBV10-2 with TRBJ2-5; D remains unclear. The CDR3 covers 13 residues. Germline lookup yields CDR1 WSHSY and CDR2 SAAADI. The ends were cut back, 6 bases at V and 2 bases at J, with 10 bases in the middle. The CDR3 DNA follows: TGCGCCAGCAGACCGACAACTCAAGAGACCCAGTACTTC. As protein: CASRPTTQETQYF.

The gene calls are TRBV11-2 and TRBJ2-7; 8 nucleotides agree with TRBD1. With 6 bases clipped from V and 3 bases from J, the junction kept 10 bases outside the gene matches. The CDR3 sequence is 15 residues long. Germline values: CDR1 SGHAT, CDR2 FQNNGV. The CDR3 nucleotides are TGTGCCAGCAGTTATTTCCGGGACAGGAGCTACGAGCAGTACTTC. It encodes CASSYFRDRSYEQYF.

This chain uses TRBV28 with TRBJ1-2, with 8 bases identical to TRBD1. V shed 10 bases, J shed 5 bases, and the junction held 6 bases outside the gene matches. The germline gives CDR1 MDHEN, CDR2 SYDVKM. This CDR3 has 12 residues. As DNA, the CDR3 is TGTGCCACCCAGCAGGGGGCGTATGGCTACACCTTC. Amino acids: CATQQGAYGYTF.

CDR3 sequence (DNA): TGTGCCAGCAGCTTCGGACTCTACAATGAGCAGTTCTTC. Translated: CASSFGLYNEQFF. V usage is TRBV7-3 and J usage is TRBJ2-1, with a weak D call TRBD2 (5 bases). The V end was cut by 3 bases, the J end by 3 bases, with 6 bases between. The CDR3 sequence is 13 residues long. Germline CDR1 reads SGHTA; CDR2 reads FQGTGA.

This chain uses TRBV27 with TRBJ2-7, with unresolved D. Germline V gene lookup returns CDR1 MNHEY and CDR2 SMNVEV (reference sequence). The CDR3 is made up of 11 amino acids. Trimming stripped 3 bases from V and 4 bases from J, with 4 bases between. The CDR3 nucleotides are TGTGCCAGCAGTTTCGGTTACGAGCAGTACTTC. Encoded protein: CASSFGYEQYF.